This T cell receptor beta chain was recorded in a study of cytomegalovirus exposure and HLA in healthy donors. Study information: Of the donors genotyped, approximately 430 in all, 75% to 90% fell in the Caucasian-associated ancestry cluster. Whole-study findings and limits: In a later analysis, a missense DCLRE1C variant was linked to TCR beta V- and J-gene trimming. Compared with the roughly 700-donor mean, an Asian-associated ancestry cluster reportedly had fewer N-insertions, according to a later analysis. Certain indistinguishable V segments, among them TRBV6-2 and TRBV6-3, were excluded.

As for this clone: The antigen is unknown.

The PCR was carried out with 60 Vbeta primers and 13 Jbeta primers. Only in-frame clones appear in the TCRdb table, and some are missing; sequencing was by immunoSEQ multiplex PCR. The table has roughly 130,000 clones, approximately 8.7% seen once. The CDR3 is 17 amino acids. The V and J ends lost 3 bases and 4 bases, in that order; junction bases with no gene match: 15. Per germline, CDR1 ENHRY and CDR2 SYGVKD. The clonotype was recovered from a man in his forties in good health and CMV-seronegative. This sequence joins TRBV10-3 and TRBJ2-7; 7 bases align to TRBD1. The sample comprised PBMCs. This CDR3 is CAISDLGRDSVLYEQYF. Here the CDR3 DNA reads TGTGCCATCAGTGATTTAGGCCGGGACAGTGTGTTATACGAGCAGTACTTC.